The 21 T cell receptor beta chains below all came from one sample that was sequenced in a study of neurological immune-mediated disorders. TCRdb used MiXCR to reprocess the 5' RACE reads, holding one entry per CDR3 protein. The data show under 45,000 distinct CDR3 sequences, with roughly 15% seen just once and about 3.6% held by the top ten. Sequencing was done on a sample of CD4+ T cells from blood. All receptors derive from a woman aged 55 to 70 with HTLV-1-associated myelopathy (HAM/TSP).

The V gene is TRBV28, the J gene TRBJ2-2, with 7 positions matching TRBD1. J lost 6 bases, V lost 6 bases, and 4 bases had no gene match. CDR3 length: 13 amino acids. Per the germline V gene, CDR1 is MDHEN and CDR2 is SYDVKM. DNA for the CDR3: TGTGCCAGCAGCCGGGACAGACCCGGGGAGCTGTTTTTT. Its translation is CASSRDRPGELFF. Full variable domain (missing parts from reference TRBV28 and TRBJ2-2): DVKVTQSSRYLVKRTGEKVFLECVQDMDHENMFWYRQDPGLGLRLIYFSYDVKMKEKGDIPEGYSVSREKKERFSLILESASTNQTSMYLCASSRDRPGELFFGEGSRLTVL.

At least ten counts were recorded for this clonotype. The rearrangement links TRBV5-1 to TRBJ1-6; tentative D call: TRBD1 (5 bases). Germline lookup yields CDR1 SGHRS and CDR2 YFSETQ. V was shortened by 0 bases and J by 2 bases, with 9 bases between the two germline ends. CDR3 length: 16 residues. The CDR3 is CASSLGGTPYNSPLHF. Written as DNA, the CDR3 is TGCGCCAGCAGCTTGGGGGGGACCCCCTATAATTCACCCCTCCACTTT.

In this sample, this clonotype turned up many times. The genes are TRBV29-1 and TRBJ1-4, with TRBD1 matching 8 bases. CDR3 length: 13 amino acids. Germline values: CDR1 SQVTM, CDR2 ANQGSEA. Unmatched junction bases numbered 5, after V lost 6 bases and J lost 5 bases. The CDR3 loop reads CSVGGQDNEKLFF. CDR3 sequence (DNA): TGCAGCGTGGGGGGACAGGACAATGAAAAACTGTTTTTT.

This clonotype showed up many times. The gene calls are TRBV7-9 and TRBJ2-2; TRBD2 matches at 7 bases. The CDR3 extends over 16 amino acids. CDR1 is SEHNR, CDR2 FQNEAQ, per germline (reference sequence). With V trimmed by 3 bases and J by 3 bases, 7 bases remained unmatched. The CDR3 is CASSFWGGLYTGELFF. CDR3 DNA: TGTGCCAGCAGCTTCTGGGGGGGACTTTACACCGGGGAGCTGTTTTTT.

The table lists this clonotype with many counts. The chain joins TRBV11-2 to TRBJ2-2; a possible D gene is TRBD1 (6 bases). CDR3 length equals 14 residues. CDR1 is SGHAT, CDR2 FQNNGV, per germline. Between the trimmed V and J ends, which lost 8 bases and 7 bases, there was a span of 17 bases. CDR3 nucleotide sequence: TGTGCCAGCTCCGGGACAAGACAGAGCGGGGAGCTGTTTTTT. Protein: CASSGTRQSGELFF.

This clonotype occurred many times. The V gene is TRBV6-5, the J gene TRBJ1-1; no clear D. This CDR3 has 14 amino acids. Germline CDR1 is MNHEY and CDR2 is SVGAGI. Trimming shortened V by 6 bases and J by 5 bases, and 16 bases separated the two germline ends. The CDR3 coding sequence is TGTGCCAGCAGCCGATCGGGTGTGAGGACTGAAGCTTTCTTT. Protein sequence: CASSRSGVRTEAFF.

The genes are TRBV5-1 and TRBJ2-5, with 10 bases fitting TRBD1. V dropped 7 bases and J dropped 9; count of bases not matched to a gene: 12. CDR1 SGHRS and CDR2 YFSETQ come from the germline V gene. This CDR3 comprises 14 residues. CDR3 amino acids: CASLTGTGDEAQYF. The CDR3 nucleotides are TGCGCCAGCTTAACCGGGACAGGGGATGAGGCCCAGTACTTC.

This clonotype occurred many times. The chain uses TRBV5-1 and TRBJ1-2, with TRBD1 matching over 10 bases. With V trimmed by 4 bases and J by 4 bases, 10 bases remained unmatched. Germline CDR1 and CDR2: SGHRS and YFSETQ. This CDR3 comprises 16 residues. The CDR3 region is CASSMGQGFWSYGYTF. DNA for the CDR3: TGCGCCAGCAGCATGGGACAGGGGTTTTGGAGCTATGGCTACACCTTC. The whole variable domain, remainder taken from reference TRBV5-1 and TRBJ1-2, is KAGVTQTPRYLIKTRGQQVTLSCSPISGHRSVSWYQQTPGQGLQFLFEYFSETQRNKGNFPGRFSGRQFSNSRSEMNVSTLELGDSALYLCASSMGQGFWSYGYTFGSGTRLTVV.

Remarks on this clonotype: Since a much larger clone is just one base distant, this may be a read error. The chain has TRBV19 and TRBJ2-3, with 8 positions matching TRBD2. Germline assignment: CDR1 LNHDA and CDR2 SQIVND (reference sequence). The CDR3 runs to 16 residues. V shed 7 bases and J 2 bases; nucleotides not matched to a gene: 11. In DNA, the CDR3 is TGTGCCAGTACCATTGGACTAGCAAAACCCACAGATACGCAGTATTTT. Its protein is CASTIGLAKPTDTQYF.

This clonotype was observed at least ten times. The chain employs TRBV20-1 and TRBJ1-1; the D is unclear. Germline lookup yields CDR1 DFQATT and CDR2 SNEGSKA (reference sequence). V gave up 3 bases and J gave up 1 base, with 15 bases separating them. This CDR3 region has 15 residues. The CDR3 loop reads CSASGKLWANTEAFF. The CDR3 coding sequence is TGCAGTGCTAGTGGTAAATTGTGGGCGAACACTGAAGCTTTCTTT.

This clonotype has a count of ten or more. This sequence joins TRBV20-1 and TRBJ1-1; 11 bases map to TRBD1. CDR1 DFQATT and CDR2 SNEGSKA come from the germline V gene (reference sequence). There are 16 residues in the CDR3. The V and J ends lost 3 bases and 4 bases, in that order; junction bases with no gene match: 10. The DNA of the CDR3 is TGCAGTGCTAGTCAACTAGAAGGGACAGGGGGCACTGAAGCTTTCTTT. Translation: CSASQLEGTGGTEAFF.

Details on this clonotype: Sequence at one end of the junction differs from germline and may be a read error. V is TRBV5-1 and J is TRBJ1-4; 8 bases align to TRBD1. The germline V gene has CDR1 SGHRS and CDR2 YFSETQ. This CDR3 spans 18 amino acids. In DNA, the CDR3 is TGCGACAGCAGCCGATCCTCCAGGGGGCGCGTAACTAATGAAAAACTGTTTTTT. This encodes CDSSRSSRGRVTNEKLFF.

This clonotype was seen repeatedly, ten times or more. The chain combines TRBV6-5 with TRBJ1-6; 7 positions agree with TRBD1. CDR1 MNHEY and CDR2 SVGAGI come from the germline V gene. This CDR3 spans 14 amino acids. Germline trimming cut 5 bases from V and 6 bases from J; bases unmatched to any gene: 4. This chain's CDR3 is CASSPGTVNSPLHF. In DNA form, the CDR3 reads TGTGCCAGCAGTCCCGGGACAGTTAATTCACCCCTCCACTTT.

On this clonotype itself: One end of the junction fails to match germline, which may point to a read error. V gene TRBV6-2 or TRBV6-3 combines with J gene TRBJ2-1, with 8 bases fitting TRBD2. The CDR3 totals 16 residues. Germline V gene lookup returns CDR1 MNHEY and CDR2 SVGEGT. This chain's CDR3 is CVSRPWGSGAYNEQFF. CDR3 DNA: TGTGTCAGCAGACCTTGGGGTAGCGGGGCGTACAATGAGCAGTTCTTC.

This clonotype occurred many times. This chain joins TRBV5-1 and TRBJ2-3; D gene ambiguous. This CDR3 spans 17 amino acids. Germline-derived CDR1 and CDR2 are SGHRS and YFSETQ. The V end was cut by 6 bases, the J end by 5 bases, with 25 bases between. CDR3 residues: CASTSSPSLGLGDTQYF. The CDR3 DNA follows: TGCGCCAGCACCTCATCCCCCAGTTTGGGTTTAGGAGATACGCAGTATTTT. The whole variable domain, filled in from reference TRBV5-1 and TRBJ2-3, reads KAGVTQTPRYLIKTRGQQVTLSCSPISGHRSVSWYQQTPGQGLQFLFEYFSETQRNKGNFPGRFSGRQFSNSRSEMNVSTLELGDSALYLCASTSSPSLGLGDTQYFGPGTRLTVL.

This clonotype was recorded at least ten times. This rearrangement joins TRBV7-9 to TRBJ2-1; D is unclear. The CDR3 is made up of 18 amino acids. Germline V gives CDR1 SEHNR, CDR2 FQNEAQ (reference sequence). V lost 1 base and J lost 5, with 21 bases in between. CDR3 nucleotide sequence: TGTGCCAGCAGCTTAGATTTTAGGCCAGGCCCATCGGACAATGAGCAGTTCTTC. This translates into CASSLDFRPGPSDNEQFF.

This clonotype was counted ten times or more. This chain joins TRBV20-1 and TRBJ2-2; 9 nucleotides align to TRBD2. Germline V gene sequence: CDR1 DFQATT, CDR2 SNEGSKA (reference sequence). The CDR3 sequence is 15 residues long. Trimming removed 6 bases from V and 6 bases from J; junction bases left unmatched: 11. Here the CDR3 reads CSAWAPAGGPGELFF. In DNA, the CDR3 is TGCAGTGCCTGGGCCCCTGCGGGGGGGCCCGGGGAGCTGTTTTTT.

The chain couples TRBV20-1 to TRBJ2-3; D is perhaps TRBD2 (5 bases). The V gene's germline CDR1 is DFQATT and CDR2 SNEGSKA (reference sequence). V gave up 3 bases and J gave up 3 bases, with 10 bases separating them. CDR3 size: 13 residues. The CDR3, as DNA: TGCAGTGCTAGCGGGATAAAGACAGATACGCAGTATTTT. The encoded protein is CSASGIKTDTQYF.

Many counts were recorded for this clonotype. This sequence joins TRBV9 and TRBJ2-7, with D possibly being TRBD1 (5 bases). With 3 bases removed from V and 4 bases from J, the gap between germline ends came to 14 bases. Germline-derived CDR1 and CDR2 are SGDLS and YYNGEE. The CDR3 has 14 amino acids. CDR3 DNA sequence: TGTGCCAGCAGCGCGGACACTGCAGAGTACGAGCAGTACTTC. Translated, it gives CASSADTAEYEQYF.

This clonotype was recorded at least ten times. The J gene is TRBJ2-3, the V gene TRBV20-1; the D gene is possibly TRBD2 (6 bases). Per germline, CDR1 DFQATT and CDR2 SNEGSKA (reference sequence). The CDR3 sequence is 16 residues long. The germline V and J ends were trimmed by 0 bases and 6 bases, with 19 bases remaining between them. The CDR3 DNA sequence: TGCAGTGCTAGAGATCATGGGGGGAGGTTGGGTGATACGCAGTATTTT. Amino acid sequence: CSARDHGGRLGDTQYF.

The chain combines TRBV6-5 with TRBJ1-1; no definite D call. The CDR3 contains 11 residues. The V end lost 8 bases, the J end lost 8 bases, and 12 bases lay between the germline ends. Germline values: CDR1 MNHEY, CDR2 SVGAGI. The CDR3 loop is CASGDAGEAFF. The CDR3 bases are TGTGCCAGCGGGGATGCGGGAGAAGCTTTCTTT.